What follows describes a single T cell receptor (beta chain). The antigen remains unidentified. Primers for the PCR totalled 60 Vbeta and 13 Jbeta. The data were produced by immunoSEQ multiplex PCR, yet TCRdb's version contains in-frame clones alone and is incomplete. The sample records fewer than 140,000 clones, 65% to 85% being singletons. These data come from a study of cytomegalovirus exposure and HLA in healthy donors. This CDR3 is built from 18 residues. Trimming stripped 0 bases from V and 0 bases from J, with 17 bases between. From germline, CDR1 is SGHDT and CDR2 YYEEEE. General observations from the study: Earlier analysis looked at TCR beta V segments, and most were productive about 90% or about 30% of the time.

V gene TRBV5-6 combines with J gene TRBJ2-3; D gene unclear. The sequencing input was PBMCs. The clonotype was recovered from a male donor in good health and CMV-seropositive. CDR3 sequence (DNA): TGTGCCAGCAGCTTGGGGCTACAGAGATCGTTTAGCACAGATACGCAGTATTTT. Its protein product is CASSLGLQRSFSTDTQYF.